A single sample is the source of the 6 T cell receptor beta chains below, sequenced in a study of blood T cell repertoires in COVID-19. Clones were read by immunoSEQ multiplex PCR, and TCRdb kept only the in-frame ones, dropping some. The data show roughly 90,000 clones, around 85% seen once. What was sequenced was peripheral blood. Receptor source: a man aged 45-60 years with acute or convalescent COVID-19.

The chain couples TRBV10-3 to TRBJ2-7; TRBD2 matches at 11 bases. The CDR3 length is 14 residues. With 6 bases clipped from V and 3 bases from J, the junction kept 4 bases outside the gene matches. Germline V gives CDR1 ENHRY, CDR2 SYGVKD. CDR3 coding DNA: TGTGCCATCAGGAACGGGACTAGCGGCTACGAGCAGTACTTC. It yields the protein CAIRNGTSGYEQYF.

The gene calls are TRBV7-3 and TRBJ2-2, with TRBD2 matching over 13 bases. Per the germline V gene, CDR1 is SGHTA and CDR2 is FQGTGA. This CDR3 comprises 15 residues. Unmatched junction bases numbered 4, after V lost 6 bases and J lost 6 bases. The CDR3 spells CASRPTSGRSGELFF. The CDR3 DNA reads TGTGCCAGCAGGCCGACTAGCGGGAGGTCCGGGGAGCTGTTTTTT.

This clone turned up a few times. The rearrangement uses TRBV28 and TRBJ2-2; D is ambiguous. CDR3 length: 14 residues. In germline, CDR1 is MDHEN, CDR2 SYDVKM. V gave up 3 bases and J gave up 4 bases, with 9 bases separating them. The CDR3 sequence is CASSFGQPTGELFF. DNA of the CDR3: TGTGCCAGCAGTTTTGGGCAGCCCACCGGGGAGCTGTTTTTT.

This sequence joins TRBV20-1 and TRBJ1-1, with D possibly TRBD1 on 5 matching bases. The germline CDR1 and CDR2 sequences are DFQATT and SNEGSKA (reference sequence). Trimming took off 2 bases at V and 10 bases at J, with 11 bases between the two ends. The CDR3 is made up of 11 amino acids. CDR3 protein: CSARLGGSAFF. CDR3 bases: TGCAGTGCTAGATTGGGGGGGTCAGCTTTCTTT.

The DNA of the CDR3 is TGTGCCAGCAGCTCAGGAGGCACAGGGCCCAAAAGTAACACCGGGGAGCTGTTTTTT. Protein sequence: CASSSGGTGPKSNTGELFF. This sequence joins TRBV5-4 and TRBJ2-2, with a weak D call TRBD1 (6 bases). This CDR3 comprises 19 residues. In germline, CDR1 is SGHNT, CDR2 YYREEE (reference sequence). Trimming removed 3 bases from V and 2 bases from J, with 23 bases in between. Full variable domain (outside the CDR3, taken from reference TRBV5-4 and TRBJ2-2): ETGVTQSPTHLIKTRGQQVTLRCSSQSGHNTVSWYQQALGQGPQFIFQYYREEENGRGNFPPRFSGLQFPNYSSELNVNALELDDSALYLCASSSGGTGPKSNTGELFFGEGSRLTVL.

The chain links TRBV9 to TRBJ2-2; D uncertain. This CDR3 comprises 15 residues. The germline V gene has CDR1 SGDLS and CDR2 YYNGEE. V was cut by 0 bases and J by 0 bases, with 6 bases left in between. This CDR3 is CASSVGASNTGELFF. The CDR3 nucleotides are TGTGCCAGCAGCGTAGGGGCCTCGAACACCGGGGAGCTGTTTTTT.